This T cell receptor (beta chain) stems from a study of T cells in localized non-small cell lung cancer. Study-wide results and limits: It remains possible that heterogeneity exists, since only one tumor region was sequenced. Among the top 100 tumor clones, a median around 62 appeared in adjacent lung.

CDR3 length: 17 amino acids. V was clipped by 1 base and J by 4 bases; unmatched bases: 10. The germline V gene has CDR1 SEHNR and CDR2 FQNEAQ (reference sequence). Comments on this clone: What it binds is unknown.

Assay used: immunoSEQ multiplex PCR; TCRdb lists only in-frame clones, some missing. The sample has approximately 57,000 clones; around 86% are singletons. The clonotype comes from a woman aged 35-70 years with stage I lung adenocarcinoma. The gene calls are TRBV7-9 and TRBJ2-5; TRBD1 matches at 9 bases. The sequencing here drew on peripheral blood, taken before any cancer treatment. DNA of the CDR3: TGTGCCAGCAGCTTAGTGATTGAGGACAGGGGCGGAGAGACCCAGTACTTC. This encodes CASSLVIEDRGGETQYF.